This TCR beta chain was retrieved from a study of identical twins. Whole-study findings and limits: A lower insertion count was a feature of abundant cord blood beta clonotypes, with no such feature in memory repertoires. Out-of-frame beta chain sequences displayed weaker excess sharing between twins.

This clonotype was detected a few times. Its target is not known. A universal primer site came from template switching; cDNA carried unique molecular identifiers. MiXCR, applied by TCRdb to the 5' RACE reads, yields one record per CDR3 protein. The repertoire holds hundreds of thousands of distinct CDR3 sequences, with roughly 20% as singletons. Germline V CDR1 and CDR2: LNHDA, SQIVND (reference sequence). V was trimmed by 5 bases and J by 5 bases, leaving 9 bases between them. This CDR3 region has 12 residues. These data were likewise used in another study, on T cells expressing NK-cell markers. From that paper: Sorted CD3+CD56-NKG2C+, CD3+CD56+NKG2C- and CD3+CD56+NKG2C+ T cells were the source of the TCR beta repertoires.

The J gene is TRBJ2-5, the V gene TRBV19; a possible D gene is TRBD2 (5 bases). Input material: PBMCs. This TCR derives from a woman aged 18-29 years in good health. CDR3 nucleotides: TGTGCCAGTAGTGCAGCGGTGGAGACCCAGTACTTC. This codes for CASSAAVETQYF.